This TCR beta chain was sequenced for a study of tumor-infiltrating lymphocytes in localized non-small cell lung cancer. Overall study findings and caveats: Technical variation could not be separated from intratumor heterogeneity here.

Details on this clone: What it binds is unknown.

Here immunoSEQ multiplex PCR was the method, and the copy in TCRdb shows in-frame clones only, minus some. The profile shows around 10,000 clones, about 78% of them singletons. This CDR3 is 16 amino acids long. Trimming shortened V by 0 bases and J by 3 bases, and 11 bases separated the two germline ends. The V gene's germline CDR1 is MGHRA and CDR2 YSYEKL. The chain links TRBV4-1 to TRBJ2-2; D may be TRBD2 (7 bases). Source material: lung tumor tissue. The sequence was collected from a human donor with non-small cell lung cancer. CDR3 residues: CASSQDHGGHTGELFF. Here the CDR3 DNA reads TGCGCCAGCAGCCAAGATCACGGGGGGCACACCGGGGAGCTGTTTTTT.